This TCR beta chain is drawn from a study of beta chain features in type 1 diabetes. Study-level information: Regarding age, gender and cell yields, patients proved similar to healthy donors. The samples had about 100,000,000 sorted cells examined in all.

The authors obtained over 95% purity in all sorted populations. The CDR3 totals 13 residues. V was shortened by 5 bases and J by 4 bases, with 11 bases between the two germline ends. In germline, CDR1 is GTSNPN, CDR2 SVGIG (reference sequence). Expressed TCRB transcripts were sequenced, since all the RNA that had been isolated was reverse transcribed. TCRdb keeps only in-frame clones here, not all; method: immunoSEQ multiplex PCR. The repertoire holds some 360,000 clones, with around a fifth as singletons. This clone has just a few counts. The TCR was taken from a woman younger than 35 in good health. The sequencing input was naive CD4+ T cells from blood. The chain is built from TRBV30 and TRBJ1-4, with D unresolved. DNA for the CDR3: TGTGCCTGGGGGTGGCGGATTAATGAAAAACTGTTTTTT. Translation: CAWGWRINEKLFF.